What follows is one T cell receptor (beta chain) and its context. The target antigen is unknown. This specimen comes from a study of CD8+ T cells in alopecia areata. Overall study findings and caveats: Among patients, TCR sharing was less clear than in mice, a difference possibly due in part to HLA diversity in the patient population. Sequence data from scalp samples additionally include resident alphabeta T cells of normal skin. In lesional scalp, particularly from alopecia totalis/universalis, clonality was higher than in normal scalp.

As the sequencing template, cDNA was produced by extracting RNA and reverse transcribing it. Sequencing was performed with immunoSEQ multiplex PCR; in TCRdb, only in-frame clones are kept and a portion is missing. The sample has 110,000 or so clones; 50% to 70% are singletons. The CDR3 covers 14 residues. Germline V lookup: CDR1 MNHEY, CDR2 SMNVEV (reference sequence). The V and J ends lost 6 bases and 2 bases respectively, with 8 bases between them. Patients with alopecia areata provided lesional scalp punch biopsies as well as peripheral blood. The receptor was isolated from a human donor with alopecia areata. The chain recombines TRBV27 with TRBJ2-6; unclear D gene. Sequenced material: NKG2D-low CD8+ T cells sorted from blood. CDR3 in amino acids: CASRHPTGANVLTF. The CDR3 DNA is TGTGCCAGCAGGCATCCAACTGGGGCCAACGTCCTGACTTTC.